This T cell receptor beta chain was sequenced in a study of OX40 agonist ivuxolimab in advanced cancers. With respect to the entire study: Ivuxolimab was an agonistic, fully human IgG2 monoclonal antibody directed against OX40 (CD134), a costimulatory receptor. Intravenous ivuxolimab was administered to patients every 2 weeks at six dose levels: 0.01, 0.1, 0.3, 1.5, 3 and 10 mg/kg. Of the roughly 50 dose-escalation patients, hepatocellular carcinoma was present in about 20, melanoma in roughly 15, renal cell carcinoma in 9 and head and neck cancer in 9. The dose-escalation cohort was roughly 83% male with a mean age of about 60 years, ranging from roughly 20 to 80. Prior anti-PD-1, anti-PD-L1 or anti-CTLA-4 therapy was permitted, and checkpoint inhibitors had been received by less than 45% of dose-escalation patients. Partial responses occurred in three dose-escalation patients: two with cutaneous melanoma and one with hepatocellular carcinoma. The purpose of peripheral TCRbeta sequencing was to test whether ivuxolimab changed TCR sequence diversity and led to clonal T-cell expansion. The paper reports the monotherapy dose-escalation portion (N ≈ 52 patients) of the phase I ivuxolimab trial.

Notes on this clone: Its target antigen remains unknown. No much larger clone is present one base from it, and per-base qualities are unavailable.

Taken from cysteine to phenylalanine, the CDR3 has 12 residues. The retained sequence is limited to the CDR3, 36 bases, with the frame set at the first base. The germline V gene supplies CDR1 SNHLY and CDR2 FYNNEI. V and J lose 4 bases and 9 bases, and a span of 11 bases separates them. What the work shows at the level of the full study, not this receptor alone: Low levels of normalized T-cell clonal expansion were also seen in some patients who did not respond. At doses of 0.1 to 3.0 mg/kg, clonal expansion of both CD4+ and CD8+ T cells in blood was seen between baseline and week 6. After ivuxolimab, expanded clones were on average more numerous among CD8+ T cells than among CD4+ T cells. In the 0.1-3.0 mg/kg groups, partial responders had among the lowest normalized peripheral clonal expansion, particularly in CD8+ T cells. The antigen specificity of the clonally expanded peripheral T cells was not determined.

The trial excluded patients who had a history of autoimmune disease or who were on systemic immunosuppression. Peripheral blood for TCR sequencing was collected from all dose cohorts at baseline, on cycle 4 day 1, and on cycle 7 day 1. Samples came from an open-label, multicenter, first-in-human phase I dose-escalation trial of ivuxolimab. Adults with locally advanced or metastatic melanoma, renal cell carcinoma, hepatocellular carcinoma or head and neck squamous cell carcinoma were enrolled in the trial. Before TCR sequencing, CD4+ T cells and CD8+ T cells from peripheral blood were sorted into separate populations. To sequence the TCRbeta CDR3 region, genomic DNA was isolated from the sorted cells. The immunoSEQ Assay was used to sequence the TCRbeta CDR3 regions. TCRdb mirrors the immuneACCESS table, restricted to in-frame sequences. Some clones are absent from its copies; in checked studies, under half trace to an unresolved V gene, and the reason for the others is unknown. In all, the sample holds roughly 76,000 clones, and approximately 83% of those were seen once. The leading ten clones occupy roughly 3.1% of the sample.

The specimen comprised CD4+ or CD8+ T cells sorted from blood, sampled in a trial of the OX40 agonist ivuxolimab. This receptor was taken from an adult with an advanced solid tumor such as melanoma, head and neck, liver or kidney cancer. The receptor chain draws on TRBV2 and TRBJ2-3, and TRBD2 may be the D gene, going by 6 matching bases. The CDR3 has the sequence CASSGGGATQYF. DNA sequence: TGTGCCAGCAGTGGGGGCGGGGCGACGCAGTATTTT. Joined to the reference TRBV2 and TRBJ2-3 proteins, this CDR3 gives the full variable domain: EPEVTQTPSHQVTQMGQEVILRCVPISNHLYFYWYRQILGQKVEFLVSFYNNEISEKSEIFDDQFSVERPDGSNFTLKIRSTKLEDSAMYFCASSGGGATQYFGPGTRLTVL.